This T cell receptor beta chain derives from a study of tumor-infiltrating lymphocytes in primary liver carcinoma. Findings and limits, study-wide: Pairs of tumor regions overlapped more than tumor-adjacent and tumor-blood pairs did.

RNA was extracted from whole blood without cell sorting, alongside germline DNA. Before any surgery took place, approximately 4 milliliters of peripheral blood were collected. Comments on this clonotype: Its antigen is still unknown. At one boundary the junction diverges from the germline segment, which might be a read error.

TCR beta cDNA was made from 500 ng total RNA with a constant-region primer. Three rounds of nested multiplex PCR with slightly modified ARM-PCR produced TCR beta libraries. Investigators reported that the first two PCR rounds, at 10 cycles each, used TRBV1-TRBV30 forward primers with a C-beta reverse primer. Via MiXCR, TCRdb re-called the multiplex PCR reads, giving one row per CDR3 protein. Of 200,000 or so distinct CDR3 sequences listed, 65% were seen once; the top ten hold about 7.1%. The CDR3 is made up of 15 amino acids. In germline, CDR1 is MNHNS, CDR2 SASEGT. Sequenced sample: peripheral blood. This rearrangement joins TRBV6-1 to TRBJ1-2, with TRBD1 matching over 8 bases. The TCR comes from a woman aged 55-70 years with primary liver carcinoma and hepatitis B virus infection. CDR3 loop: CASSVQGAVNNGYTF. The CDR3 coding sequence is TGTGCCAGCAGTGTCCAGGGGGCGGTTAACAATGGCTACACCTTC.